This is a list of T cell receptor beta chains from one sample in a study of T cells in Graves' hyperthyroidism and ophthalmopathy. TCRdb reprocessed the multiplex PCR reads with MiXCR, giving one entry per CDR3 protein. The sample gives fewer than 40,000 distinct CDR3 sequences, about 47% of which show up once; roughly a sixth is in the top ten. The sequenced material came from blood. The receptor source for this set is a middle-aged man with Graves' ophthalmopathy. The CDR3 runs from the conserved cysteine through the conserved F or W. Each record gives: V gene, D gene, clone size, J gene, CDR3 protein, CDR3 DNA. A D gene is named only where the DNA matches it firmly. Some rows have no size entry. The others give once, few or many, or a class for an expanded clone.

V gene: TRBV10-3; D gene: -; clone size: medium-sized; J gene: TRBJ1-2; CDR3 protein: CATTGGNLDGYTF; CDR3 DNA: TGTGCCACCACGGGGGGGAACTTAGATGGCTACACCTTC
V gene: TRBV20-1; D gene: TRBD2; clone size: many; J gene: TRBJ2-5; CDR3 protein: CSAPGGGETQYF; CDR3 DNA: TGCAGTGCTCCGGGAGGGGGAGAGACCCAGTACTTC
V gene: TRBV7-8; D gene: TRBD1; clone size: many; J gene: TRBJ2-5; CDR3 protein: CASSPGRTGGMETQYF; CDR3 DNA: TGTGCCAGCAGCCCGGGGAGGACAGGGGGCATGGAGACCCAGTACTTC
V gene: TRBV5-1; D gene: -; clone size: many; J gene: TRBJ1-1; CDR3 protein: CASRATMNTEAFF; CDR3 DNA: TGCGCCAGCAGAGCCACCATGAACACTGAAGCTTTCTTT
V gene: TRBV20-1; D gene: -; clone size: -; J gene: TRBJ1-6; CDR3 protein: CSARDPAGLGDYNSPLHF; CDR3 DNA: TGCAGTGCTAGAGATCCGGCGGGACTGGGGGATTATAATTCACCCCTCCACTTT
V gene: TRBV7-9; D gene: TRBD2; clone size: -; J gene: TRBJ2-5; CDR3 protein: CASSLTSGQETQYF; CDR3 DNA: TGTGCCAGCAGTCTCACTAGCGGTCAAGAGACCCAGTACTTC
V gene: TRBV5-1; D gene: -; clone size: many; J gene: TRBJ1-2; CDR3 protein: CASSYGMGSGNYGYTF; CDR3 DNA: TGCGCCAGCAGCTATGGTATGGGTTCGGGCAACTATGGCTACACCTTC
V gene: TRBV7-9; D gene: TRBD1; clone size: -; J gene: TRBJ1-2; CDR3 protein: CASSSLDRGDSSGYTF; CDR3 DNA: TGTGCCAGCAGTTCCCTCGACAGGGGGGACAGCTCCGGCTACACCTTC
V gene: TRBV6-4; D gene: -; clone size: -; J gene: TRBJ1-4; CDR3 protein: CASSETGGYEKLFF; CDR3 DNA: TGTGCCAGCAGTGAAACGGGGGGCTATGAAAAACTGTTTTTT
V gene: TRBV9; D gene: TRBD1; clone size: -; J gene: TRBJ2-6; CDR3 protein: CASSVTGNTGANVLTF; CDR3 DNA: TGTGCCAGCAGCGTGACAGGGAACACCGGGGCCAACGTCCTGACTTTC
V gene: TRBV28; D gene: -; clone size: many; J gene: TRBJ2-7; CDR3 protein: CASGPSGPYEQYF; CDR3 DNA: TGTGCCAGCGGCCCTTCAGGGCCCTACGAGCAGTACTTC
V gene: TRBV7-3; D gene: TRBD1; clone size: -; J gene: TRBJ2-3; CDR3 protein: CARPGQGTDTQYF; CDR3 DNA: TGTGCAAGACCGGGACAGGGCACAGATACGCAGTATTTT
V gene: TRBV20-1; D gene: TRBD1; clone size: medium-sized; J gene: TRBJ1-5; CDR3 protein: CSAVDRDYQPQHF; CDR3 DNA: TGCAGTGCCGTGGACAGGGACTATCAGCCCCAGCATTTT
V gene: TRBV7-7; D gene: -; clone size: few; J gene: TRBJ2-5; CDR3 protein: CASSLGFMGTGRGETQYF; CDR3 DNA: TGTGCTAGCAGCTTAGGATTCATGGGTACAGGGCGCGGGGAGACCCAGTACTTC
V gene: TRBV28; D gene: TRBD2; clone size: many; J gene: TRBJ2-1; CDR3 protein: CASSPKRELYNEQFF; CDR3 DNA: TGTGCCAGCAGCCCTAAGCGGGAGTTGTACAATGAGCAGTTCTTC
V gene: TRBV6-5; D gene: TRBD2; clone size: many; J gene: TRBJ2-7; CDR3 protein: CASSLTSGRVYEQYF; CDR3 DNA: TGTGCCAGCAGCCTGACTAGCGGGAGGGTCTACGAGCAGTACTTC
V gene: TRBV7-7; D gene: TRBD2; clone size: many; J gene: TRBJ2-7; CDR3 protein: CASSPPAGGFYEQYF; CDR3 DNA: TGTGCTAGCAGCCCGCCAGCGGGGGGTTTCTACGAGCAGTACTTC
V gene: TRBV19; D gene: -; clone size: many; J gene: TRBJ1-2; CDR3 protein: CASRTNVGGYTF; CDR3 DNA: TGTGCCAGTAGAACAAACGTTGGGGGCTACACCTTC
V gene: TRBV19; D gene: -; clone size: many; J gene: TRBJ1-2; CDR3 protein: CASSSNLLGGSGYTF; CDR3 DNA: TGTGCCAGTAGTTCGAATTTACTAGGGGGGTCCGGCTACACCTTC
V gene: TRBV29-1; D gene: -; clone size: medium-sized; J gene: TRBJ2-7; CDR3 protein: CSVIGTRGEQYF; CDR3 DNA: TGCAGCGTAATCGGGACTCGGGGTGAGCAGTACTTC
V gene: TRBV7-2; D gene: -; clone size: many; J gene: TRBJ2-2; CDR3 protein: CASSLVPGELFF; CDR3 DNA: TGTGCCAGCAGCTTAGTGCCCGGGGAGCTGTTTTTT
V gene: TRBV7-9; D gene: TRBD1; clone size: medium-sized; J gene: TRBJ1-2; CDR3 protein: CASSSGDSFYGYTF; CDR3 DNA: TGTGCCAGCAGCTCCGGGGACAGCTTCTATGGCTACACCTTC
V gene: TRBV19; D gene: -; clone size: many; J gene: TRBJ2-3; CDR3 protein: CASSGLSSTDTQYF; CDR3 DNA: TGTGCCAGTAGTGGACTAAGTAGCACAGATACGCAGTATTTT
V gene: TRBV5-4; D gene: TRBD2; clone size: few; J gene: TRBJ2-1; CDR3 protein: CASSLVASGGNNEQFF; CDR3 DNA: TGTGCCAGCAGCTTGGTTGCGAGCGGGGGGAACAATGAGCAGTTCTTC
V gene: TRBV6-5; D gene: -; clone size: -; J gene: TRBJ2-7; CDR3 protein: CASRGSAGSYEQYF; CDR3 DNA: TGTGCCAGCAGAGGGTCTGCCGGGTCCTACGAGCAGTACTTC
V gene: TRBV25-1; D gene: -; clone size: -; J gene: TRBJ2-1; CDR3 protein: CASSMMRDYNEQFF; CDR3 DNA: TGTGCCAGCAGTATGATGCGGGATTACAATGAGCAGTTCTTC
V gene: TRBV10-3; D gene: -; clone size: -; J gene: TRBJ2-7; CDR3 protein: CAIQSEGPYEQYF; CDR3 DNA: TGTGCCATTCAGTCGGAGGGCCCCTACGAGCAGTACTTC
V gene: TRBV12-3/TRBV12-4; D gene: TRBD1; clone size: many; J gene: TRBJ2-3; CDR3 protein: CASSRDRMTDTQYF; CDR3 DNA: TGTGCCAGCAGCCGGGACAGGATGACAGATACGCAGTATTTT
V gene: TRBV10-3; D gene: -; clone size: -; J gene: TRBJ1-1; CDR3 protein: CAISERGTTIMNTEAFF; CDR3 DNA: TGTGCCATCAGTGAGCGTGGGACAACTATTATGAACACTGAGGCTTTCTTT
V gene: TRBV25-1; D gene: TRBD1; clone size: -; J gene: TRBJ2-1; CDR3 protein: CADRGSSYNEQFF; CDR3 DNA: TGTGCCGACAGGGGGAGCTCCTACAATGAGCAGTTCTTC
V gene: TRBV2; D gene: -; clone size: -; J gene: TRBJ2-5; CDR3 protein: CASSPELGGRLFFGSGTQYF; CDR3 DNA: -
V gene: TRBV5-4; D gene: -; clone size: -; J gene: TRBJ2-5; CDR3 protein: CASSFRVDTGETQYF; CDR3 DNA: TGTGCCAGCAGCTTTCGAGTTGACACCGGGGAGACCCAGTACTTC
V gene: TRBV20-1; D gene: -; clone size: medium-sized; J gene: TRBJ1-5; CDR3 protein: CSARDASGQPQHF; CDR3 DNA: TGCAGTGCTAGAGATGCATCAGGTCAGCCCCAGCATTTT
V gene: TRBV6-1; D gene: -; clone size: many; J gene: TRBJ2-7; CDR3 protein: CASSEEGAASYEQYF; CDR3 DNA: TGTGCCAGCAGTGAAGAAGGAGCCGCGTCCTACGAGCAGTACTTC
V gene: TRBV7-3; D gene: TRBD2; clone size: -; J gene: TRBJ2-3; CDR3 protein: CASSFSGGASTDTQYF; CDR3 DNA: TGTGCCAGCAGCTTTAGCGGGGGGGCTAGCACAGATACGCAGTATTTT
V gene: TRBV4-1; D gene: TRBD1; clone size: many; J gene: TRBJ1-2; CDR3 protein: CASSREDETGTGGYTF; CDR3 DNA: TGCGCCAGCAGCCGCGAAGATGAGACCGGGACAGGCGGCTACACCTTC
V gene: TRBV7-8; D gene: -; clone size: medium-sized; J gene: TRBJ2-7; CDR3 protein: CASSFDLSTYEQYF; CDR3 DNA: TGTGCCAGCAGCTTTGATCTCAGTACCTACGAGCAGTACTTC
V gene: TRBV3-1; D gene: -; clone size: many; J gene: TRBJ1-1; CDR3 protein: CASRMEGSTEAFF; CDR3 DNA: TGTGCCAGCAGGATGGAGGGGAGCACTGAAGCTTTCTTT
V gene: TRBV18; D gene: -; clone size: many; J gene: TRBJ2-7; CDR3 protein: CASSPYREGSYEQYF; CDR3 DNA: TGTGCCAGCTCACCATACAGGGAAGGATCCTACGAGCAGTACTTC
V gene: TRBV27; D gene: -; clone size: many; J gene: TRBJ1-2; CDR3 protein: CASNPGHNYGYTF; CDR3 DNA: TGTGCCAGCAATCCGGGACATAACTATGGCTACACCTTC
V gene: TRBV4-1; D gene: -; clone size: -; J gene: TRBJ1-2; CDR3 protein: CASSQGTQNSGNTF; CDR3 DNA: TGCGCCAGCAGCCAAGGGACCCAAAACTCTGGAAACACCTTC
V gene: TRBV20-1; D gene: -; clone size: -; J gene: TRBJ2-7; CDR3 protein: CLPGPQYEQYF; CDR3 DNA: TGCCTACCGGGACCCCAATACGAGCAGTACTTC
V gene: TRBV7-2; D gene: -; clone size: -; J gene: TRBJ2-5; CDR3 protein: CASSPTPDTQYFGPGTQYF; CDR3 DNA: -
V gene: TRBV28; D gene: TRBD1; clone size: -; J gene: TRBJ2-7; CDR3 protein: CASRPDRDRQPQQYF; CDR3 DNA: TGTGCCAGCAGACCAGACAGGGATCGACAGCCCCAGCAGTACTTC
V gene: TRBV20-1; D gene: -; clone size: medium-sized; J gene: TRBJ1-2; CDR3 protein: CSARVEGGFTF; CDR3 DNA: TGCAGTGCTAGAGTTGAAGGGGGTTTCACCTTC
V gene: TRBV6-5; D gene: -; clone size: many; J gene: TRBJ2-1; CDR3 protein: CASNSAGLNEQFF; CDR3 DNA: TGTGCCAGCAATTCAGCGGGCCTCAATGAGCAGTTCTTC